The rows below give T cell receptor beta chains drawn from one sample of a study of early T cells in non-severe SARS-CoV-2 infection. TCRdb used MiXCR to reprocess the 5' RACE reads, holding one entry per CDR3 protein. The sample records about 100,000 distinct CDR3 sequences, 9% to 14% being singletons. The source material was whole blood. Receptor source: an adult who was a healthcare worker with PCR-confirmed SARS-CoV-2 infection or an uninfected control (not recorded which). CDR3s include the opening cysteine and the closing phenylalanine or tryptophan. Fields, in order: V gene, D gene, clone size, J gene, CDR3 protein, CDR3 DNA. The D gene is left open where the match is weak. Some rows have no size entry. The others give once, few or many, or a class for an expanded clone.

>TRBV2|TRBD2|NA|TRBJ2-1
CVSSDWASGRTYNEQFF
TGTGTCAGCAGTGACTGGGCTAGCGGGAGGACCTACAATGAGCAGTTCTTC
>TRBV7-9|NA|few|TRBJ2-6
CASSAGVPGANVLTF
TGTGCCAGCAGCGCAGGCGTCCCTGGGGCCAACGTCCTGACTTTC
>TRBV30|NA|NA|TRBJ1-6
CAWSVSSEPLHF
TGTGCCTGGAGTGTTTCTTCCGAACCCCTCCACTTT
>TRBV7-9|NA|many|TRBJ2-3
CASSLGLAGADTQYF
TGTGCCAGCAGCTTAGGTCTAGCAGGCGCAGATACGCAGTATTTT
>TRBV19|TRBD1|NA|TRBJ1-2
CASSPPGRDRANVRGYTF
TGTGCCAGTAGTCCCCCCGGGCGGGACAGGGCCAATGTGAGGGGCTACACCTTC
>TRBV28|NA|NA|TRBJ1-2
CASNGNYGYTF
TGTGCCAGCAACGGGAACTATGGCTACACCTTC
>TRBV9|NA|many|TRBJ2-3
CASSLSTDTQYF
TGTGCCAGCAGCCTCAGCACAGATACGCAGTATTTT
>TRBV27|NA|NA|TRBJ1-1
CASSRPGLEAFF
TGTGCCAGCAGTCGACCCGGTCTTGAAGCTTTCTTT
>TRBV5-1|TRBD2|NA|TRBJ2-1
CASSLLVAGSPGNEQFF
TGCGCCAGCAGCTTGTTAGTAGCGGGCTCCCCCGGCAATGAGCAGTTCTTC
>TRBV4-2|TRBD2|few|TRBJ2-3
CASSQVAGGEDTQYF
TGTGCCAGCAGCCAAGTAGCGGGGGGGGAAGATACGCAGTATTTT
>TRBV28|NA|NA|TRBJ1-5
CASTLRSSNQPQHF
TGTGCCAGCACCCTGCGGAGTAGCAATCAGCCCCAGCATTTT
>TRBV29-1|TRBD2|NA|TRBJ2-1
CSVQGAGGFGEQFF
TGCAGCGTCCAGGGTGCGGGAGGGTTTGGTGAGCAGTTCTTC
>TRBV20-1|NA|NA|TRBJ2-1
CSADRDIYNEQFF
TGCAGTGCTGACCGGGACATCTACAATGAGCAGTTCTTC
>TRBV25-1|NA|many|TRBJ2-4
CASSESRGTGVDIQYF
TGTGCCAGCAGTGAATCGAGGGGCACGGGAGTAGACATTCAGTACTTC
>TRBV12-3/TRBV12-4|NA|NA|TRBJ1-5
CASRGQRNQPQHF
TGTGCCAGCAGAGGGCAGAGAAATCAGCCCCAGCATTTT
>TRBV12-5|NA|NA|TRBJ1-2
CASGLTLTSRWNSSNYGYTF
TGTGCTAGTGGTTTGACCCTCACCAGCCGGTGGAATAGCAGTAACTATGGCTACACCTTC
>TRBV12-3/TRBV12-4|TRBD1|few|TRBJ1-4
CASNSGGATNEKLFF
TGTGCCAGCAATTCAGGGGGCGCAACTAATGAAAAACTGTTTTTT
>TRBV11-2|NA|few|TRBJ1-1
CASSLGWTANTEAFF
TGTGCCAGCAGCTTAGGTTGGACGGCGAACACTGAAGCTTTCTTT
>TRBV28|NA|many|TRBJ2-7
CASIPGGARGEQYF
TGTGCCAGCATTCCAGGAGGGGCTAGGGGTGAGCAGTACTTC
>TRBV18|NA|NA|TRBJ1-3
CASSPPRSTGNTIYF
TGTGCCAGCTCACCACCACGATCTACTGGAAACACCATATATTTT
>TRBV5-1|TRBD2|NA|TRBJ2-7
CASSPGLAEPYEQYF
TGCGCCAGCAGCCCCGGACTAGCGGAACCCTACGAGCAGTACTTC
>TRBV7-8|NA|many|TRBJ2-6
CASSLSYPGANVLTF
TGTGCCAGCAGCTTAAGTTATCCTGGGGCCAACGTCCTGACTTTC
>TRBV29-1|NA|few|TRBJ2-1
CSFLRSHEQFF
TGCAGCTTCCTCAGGAGTCATGAGCAGTTCTTC